What follows are 5 T cell receptor beta chains derived from one specimen sequenced in a study of cytomegalovirus exposure and HLA in healthy donors. Sequencing used immunoSEQ multiplex PCR; TCRdb keeps in-frame clones, though not all of them. The sample shows some 83,000 clones, approximately 94% of them seen only once. Sequencing was carried out using PBMCs. Receptors originate from a woman under 30 in good health and CMV-seropositive.

CDR3 loop: CASSSGQLAGNTIYF. The CDR3 coding sequence is TGTGCCAGCAGCTCGGGACAGTTGGCTGGAAACACCATATATTTT. The chain has TRBV5-6 and TRBJ1-3; 7 bases are a match to TRBD1. CDR1 is SGHDT, CDR2 YYEEEE, per germline. Germline trimming cut 3 bases from V and 2 bases from J; bases unmatched to any gene: 5. The length of the CDR3 is 15 residues.

This rearrangement joins TRBV6-5 to TRBJ1-5; 10 positions match TRBD1. There are 15 residues in the CDR3. The V and J ends lost 6 bases and 6 bases, in that order; junction bases with no gene match: 8. From germline, CDR1 is MNHEY and CDR2 SVGAGI. The CDR3 DNA sequence: TGTGCCAGCAGCCGCGGGACAGGGGAAGGTCAGCCCCAGCATTTT. Translated: CASSRGTGEGQPQHF.

The rearrangement joins TRBV19 to TRBJ2-3, with D perhaps TRBD1 (5 bases). Trimming took off 4 bases at V and 4 bases at J, with 12 bases between the two ends. Per the germline V gene, CDR1 is LNHDA and CDR2 is SQIVND (reference sequence). There are 14 residues in the CDR3. CDR3 sequence reads: CASSTPGLADTQYF. In DNA, the CDR3 is TGTGCCAGTAGTACTCCAGGGTTGGCAGATACGCAGTATTTT.

The chain has TRBV9 and TRBJ1-3; D is unclear. Germline CDR1 is SGDLS and CDR2 is YYNGEE. V was trimmed by 3 bases and J by 2 bases, leaving 15 bases between them. This CDR3 has 16 amino acids. The CDR3 region is CASSALLMPPGNTIYF. In DNA form, the CDR3 reads TGTGCCAGCAGCGCCCTATTAATGCCCCCTGGAAACACCATATATTTT. Filled out from reference TRBV9 and TRBJ1-3, the complete variable domain reads DSGVTQTPKHLITATGQRVTLRCSPRSGDLSVYWYQQSLDQGLQFLIQYYNGEERAKGNILERFSAQQFPDLHSELNLSSLELGDSALYFCASSALLMPPGNTIYFGEGSWLTVV.

V usage is TRBV7-9 and J usage is TRBJ2-7, with D possibly being TRBD2 (7 bases). CDR1 is SEHNR, CDR2 FQNEAQ, per germline (reference sequence). The CDR3 extends over 16 amino acids. Trimming left V 1 base short and J 5 bases short, with 18 bases between. The CDR3 bases are TGTGCCAGCAGCTTAGTGGGGGGGGGCAGGGAAAACGAGCAGTACTTC. It is translated as CASSLVGGGRENEQYF.